The TCR beta chain described here comes from a study of T cell responses to AZD1222 COVID-19 vaccine. Using immunoSEQ multiplex PCR, the repertoire was profiled, and TCRdb retains in-frame clones only, with some absent. The sample includes 95,000 to 150,000 clones, more than 80% of them seen just once. The CDR3 spans 15 residues. CDR1 MNHEY and CDR2 SVGAGI come from the germline V gene. Trimming removed 4 bases at V and 2 bases at J, with 9 bases between. The clonotype originates from an adult in good health. V gene TRBV6-5 combines with J gene TRBJ2-6; no reliable D call. The input for sequencing was peripheral blood, taken on day 0 of AZD1222 vaccination. The CDR3 nucleotides read TGTGCCAGCAGTTTACGGGTTCCTGGGGCCAACGTCCTGACTTTC. Translating it yields CASSLRVPGANVLTF.